Presented here are 28 T cell receptor beta chains from one specimen sequenced in a study of blood T cell repertoires in COVID-19. The repertoire was sequenced with immunoSEQ multiplex PCR; TCRdb's copy has only in-frame clones and lacks some. In the table there are under 150,000 clones, more than 85% of which are singletons. The sample taken for sequencing was peripheral blood. These TCRs come from a man aged 50 or older with active or convalescent COVID-19.

In its sample, this clone was seen a few times. The V gene is TRBV24-1, the J gene TRBJ1-4; 9 bases match TRBD1. Germline assignment: CDR1 KGHDR and CDR2 SFDVKD. The CDR3 totals 14 residues. Trimming cost V 5 bases and J 8 bases; bases outside gene matches: 5. CDR3: CATSGTGEGEKLFF. CDR3 bases: TGTGCCACCAGTGGGACAGGGGAAGGGGAAAAACTGTTTTTT.

The V call is TRBV2, the J call TRBJ2-7, with 8 bases that match TRBD2. J was trimmed by 1 base and V by 11 bases; bases with no gene match: 7. Germline CDR1 SNHLY, CDR2 FYNNEI. There are 13 residues in the CDR3. The CDR3 DNA follows: TGTGCCGGCAAGTCTAGCGGGTCCTACGAGCAGTACTTC. Amino acids: CAGKSSGSYEQYF.

The chain links TRBV4-3 to TRBJ2-7, with TRBD1 matching over 8 bases. Germline V lookup: CDR1 LGHNA, CDR2 YSLEER. Germline trimming cut 2 bases from V and 1 base from J; bases unmatched to any gene: 4. The CDR3 sequence is 15 residues long. CDR3 protein: CASSQQTGDSYEQYF. CDR3 nucleotide sequence: TGCGCCAGCAGCCAACAGACAGGGGATTCCTACGAGCAGTACTTC.

This clone is a singleton in its sample. CDR3 nucleotides: TGTGCCAGCTCACCTAGCACAGGGAATCAGCCCCAGCATTTT. It yields the protein CASSPSTGNQPQHF. The chain carries TRBV18 and TRBJ1-5, with D maybe TRBD1 (6 bases). Trimming shortened V by 3 bases and J by 4 bases, and 10 bases separated the two germline ends. Germline values: CDR1 KGHSH, CDR2 LQKENI. This CDR3 spans 14 amino acids.

CDR3 sequence: CAWMLGRTDTQYF. The CDR3 coding sequence is TGTGCCTGGATGCTGGGCCGCACAGATACGCAGTATTTT. The V call is TRBV30, the J call TRBJ2-3; D gene uncertain. The CDR3 runs 13 residues. Germline V gene sequence: CDR1 GTSNPN, CDR2 SVGIG (reference sequence). V was cut by 4 bases and J by 1 base, with 9 bases left in between.

The chain has TRBV5-1 and TRBJ2-1; D not resolved. The CDR3 covers 15 residues. V dropped 0 bases and J dropped 2 bases, with 9 bases sitting between them. Per the germline V gene, CDR1 is SGHRS and CDR2 is YFSETQ. The CDR3 loop reads CASSLVPLTYNEQFF. In nucleotides, the CDR3 is TGCGCCAGCAGCTTGGTTCCACTAACCTACAATGAGCAGTTCTTC.

This chain uses TRBV6-5 with TRBJ2-7; D perhaps matches TRBD1 (6 bases). Trimming cost V 6 bases and J 5 bases, with 11 bases left between them. This CDR3 is built from 12 residues. CDR1 MNHEY and CDR2 SVGAGI come from the germline V gene. In nucleotides, the CDR3 is TGTGCCAGCAGGAACAAGGGGGACGAGCAGTACTTC. Residues: CASRNKGDEQYF.

The V gene is TRBV4-3, the J gene TRBJ2-5, with D tentatively TRBD2 (5 bases). V lost 2 bases, J lost 4 bases, and 14 bases lay in between. CDR1 is LGHNA and CDR2 is YSLEER in the germline V gene. This CDR3 spans 15 amino acids. The CDR3 DNA sequence: TGCGCCAGCAGCCAATTCGTCGGACTTTCAGAGACCCAGTACTTC. This encodes CASSQFVGLSETQYF.

The CDR3 reads CASSSQTSGSFYEQFF. The CDR3 bases are TGCGCCAGCAGCTCGCAAACTAGCGGGAGTTTCTATGAGCAGTTCTTC. The chain combines TRBV5-1 with TRBJ2-1; 11 positions match TRBD2. In germline, CDR1 is SGHRS, CDR2 YFSETQ. V lost 3 bases, J lost 8 bases, and 10 bases stayed unmatched. The CDR3 is made up of 16 amino acids. Full variable domain (missing parts from reference TRBV5-1 and TRBJ2-1): KAGVTQTPRYLIKTRGQQVTLSCSPISGHRSVSWYQQTPGQGLQFLFEYFSETQRNKGNFPGRFSGRQFSNSRSEMNVSTLELGDSALYLCASSSQTSGSFYEQFFGPGTRLTVL.

The rearrangement joins TRBV19 to TRBJ2-2, with TRBD1 as a possible D gene (6 bases). The CDR3 has 14 residues. Between the trimmed V and J ends, which lost 5 bases and 7 bases, there was a span of 14 bases. Germline loops: CDR1 LNHDA, CDR2 SQIVND (reference sequence). As DNA, the CDR3 is TGTGCCAGTAGTTCCACAGGGTTCGGCGGGGAGCTGTTTTTT. Residues: CASSSTGFGGELFF.

This rearrangement joins TRBV28 to TRBJ2-7; D might be TRBD2 (5 bases). Trimming took off 2 bases at V and 1 base at J, with 12 bases between the two ends. Germline CDR1 reads MDHEN; CDR2 reads SYDVKM. The CDR3 consists of 15 residues. In DNA form, the CDR3 reads TGTGCCAGCAGTTTAACCCTACTAGATTCCTACGAGCAGTACTTC. Amino acid sequence: CASSLTLLDSYEQYF.

The chain combines TRBV5-1 with TRBJ1-4; D unclear. Per the germline V gene, CDR1 is SGHRS and CDR2 is YFSETQ. This CDR3 has 16 amino acids. V gave up 4 bases and J gave up 3 bases, with 16 bases separating them. The CDR3 bases are TGCGCCAGCAGCAAACGAGCGACGGAGTCTAATGAAAAACTGTTTTTT. Translating it yields CASSKRATESNEKLFF. The full variable domain, with the rest looked up from reference TRBV5-1 and TRBJ1-4, is KAGVTQTPRYLIKTRGQQVTLSCSPISGHRSVSWYQQTPGQGLQFLFEYFSETQRNKGNFPGRFSGRQFSNSRSEMNVSTLELGDSALYLCASSKRATESNEKLFFGSGTQLSVL.

As regards this clone: The same CDR3 can be traced to other DNA sequences in this sample. J is TRBJ2-7 and V is TRBV7-2; 8 bases align to TRBD1. V shed 0 bases and J 2 bases; nucleotides not matched to a gene: 0. Per germline, CDR1 SGHTA and CDR2 FQGNSA. The CDR3 is 14 residues long. CDR3 DNA sequence: TGTGCCAGCAGCTTAGCGACAGGGGCCTACGAGCAGTACTTC. This encodes CASSLATGAYEQYF.

The chain couples TRBV24-1 to TRBJ1-2; no clear D. CDR3 length: 11 amino acids. The ends were cut back, 4 bases at V and 8 bases at J, with 7 bases in the middle. From germline, CDR1 is KGHDR and CDR2 SFDVKD. The chain's CDR3 is CATSEGGGYTF. The CDR3 region has the DNA TGTGCCACCAGTGAAGGAGGGGGCTACACCTTC.

The rearrangement uses TRBV15 and TRBJ1-5, with TRBD1 matching 7 bases. The ends lost 4 bases at V and 2 bases at J; junction bases unmatched: 5. In germline, CDR1 is LNHNV, CDR2 YYDKDF (reference sequence). This CDR3 comprises 15 residues. CDR3: CATSTLGQGNQPQHF. In DNA form, the CDR3 reads TGTGCCACCAGCACCCTCGGACAGGGCAATCAGCCCCAGCATTTT.

The V call is TRBV29-1, the J call TRBJ1-2; 9 bases line up with TRBD1. CDR1 SQVTM and CDR2 ANQGSEA come from the germline V gene. The length of the CDR3 is 14 residues. Unmatched junction bases numbered 5, after V lost 3 bases and J lost 3 bases. The CDR3 DNA reads as TGCAGCGTTGATGGGGGGGACAGGGACTATGGCTACACCTTC. Protein: CSVDGGDRDYGYTF. Using reference TRBV29-1 and TRBJ1-2 for the parts outside the CDR3, the full variable domain is SAVISQKPSRDICQRGTSLTIQCQVDSQVTMMFWYRQQPGQSLTLIATANQGSEATYESGFVIDKFPISRPNLTFSTLTVSNMSPEDSSIYLCSVDGGDRDYGYTFGSGTRLTVV.

The V call is TRBV15, the J call TRBJ1-2; TRBD1 might be the D (5 bases). Germline V lookup: CDR1 LNHNV, CDR2 YYDKDF (reference sequence). The V and J ends lost 3 bases and 9 bases respectively, with 17 bases between them. The CDR3 totals 14 residues. CDR3 DNA: TGTGCCACCAGCAGTATTCAGGGCTCAGTCCGCTACACCTTC. It translates to CATSSIQGSVRYTF.

The J gene is TRBJ2-7, the V gene TRBV5-1; 7 bases are a match to TRBD1. This CDR3 region has 16 residues. The germline V gene has CDR1 SGHRS and CDR2 YFSETQ. V was pared by 4 bases and J by 6 bases, with 16 bases of the junction left unmatched. The DNA of the CDR3 is TGCGCCAGCAGCGCGGCAGGGGACAGCCTCCGGGGCGAGCAGTACTTC. Its translation is CASSAAGDSLRGEQYF.

This chain joins TRBV7-2 and TRBJ1-6, with 9 positions matching TRBD1. Germline V gene sequence: CDR1 SGHTA, CDR2 FQGNSA. There are 17 residues in the CDR3. The ends lost 2 bases at V and 4 bases at J; junction bases unmatched: 6. Here the CDR3 reads CASSLQTGGGYNSPLHF. The CDR3 bases are TGTGCCAGCAGCTTACAAACAGGGGGCGGTTATAATTCACCCCTCCACTTT.

The genes are TRBV2 and TRBJ2-3; the match to TRBD2 covers 12 bases. V lost 8 bases and J lost 3; bases outside the gene matches: 9. The CDR3 runs 16 residues. Per the germline V gene, CDR1 is SNHLY and CDR2 is FYNNEI. CDR3 sequence reads: CASRRRTSGDTDTQYF. DNA for the CDR3: TGTGCCAGCCGAAGGAGGACTAGCGGGGATACAGATACGCAGTATTTT.

CDR3 bases: TGTGCCAGCAGCCACGGACAGGGGGCGGGCTACACCTTC. It specifies CASSHGQGAGYTF. The gene calls are TRBV3-1 (or the pseudogene TRBV3-2) and TRBJ1-2; 11 bases fit TRBD1. Trimming cost V 3 bases and J 8 bases; bases outside gene matches: 2. CDR3 length equals 13 residues. The germline V gene has CDR1 LGHDT and CDR2 YNNKEL (reference sequence).

CDR3 sequence: CASRPGGDRVYYGYTF. For the CDR3, the DNA is TGTGCCAGTAGACCAGGCGGGGACAGGGTCTACTATGGCTACACCTTC. The V and J genes are TRBV19 and TRBJ1-2; 9 bases align to TRBD1. J lost 3 bases, V lost 6 bases, and 11 bases had no gene match. Germline CDR1 LNHDA, CDR2 SQIVND (reference sequence). The CDR3 has 16 amino acids.

The chain is built from TRBV19 and TRBJ2-3; weak D call: TRBD1 (5 bases). CDR3 length: 14 amino acids. The germline CDR1 and CDR2 sequences are LNHDA and SQIVND (reference sequence). V shed 4 bases and J shed 2 bases, with 10 bases lying between them. The DNA for the CDR3 is TGTGCCAGTAGTAAGGGGCCAGACACAGATACGCAGTATTTT. Its protein product is CASSKGPDTDTQYF.

The gene calls are TRBV19 and TRBJ2-3; TRBD2 matches 9 bases. Germline V CDR1 and CDR2: LNHDA, SQIVND (reference sequence). With V trimmed by 7 bases and J by 1 base, 3 bases remained unmatched. The length of the CDR3 is 14 residues. Here the CDR3 reads CASIPSGGTDTQYF. The CDR3 DNA follows: TGTGCCAGTATCCCTAGCGGGGGCACAGATACGCAGTATTTT. The complete variable domain, with remaining parts taken from reference TRBV19 and TRBJ2-3, reads DGGITQSPKYLFRKEGQNVTLSCEQNLNHDAMYWYRQDPGQGLRLIYYSQIVNDFQKGDIAEGYSVSREKKESFPLTVTSAQKNPTAFYLCASIPSGGTDTQYFGPGTRLTVL.

The J gene is TRBJ2-2, the V gene TRBV25-1, with 8 bases aligning to TRBD1. Per the germline V gene, CDR1 is MGHDK and CDR2 is SYGVNS. The ends lost 2 bases at V and 4 bases at J; junction bases unmatched: 6. This CDR3 contains 16 residues. CDR3 DNA sequence: TGTGCCAGCAGTGAAAAGCAGGGGGCGAGCACCGGGGAGCTGTTTTTT. This encodes CASSEKQGASTGELFF.

This chain connects TRBV12-5 to TRBJ1-2; D possibly corresponds to TRBD1 (6 bases). This CDR3 is built from 11 residues. Per germline, CDR1 LGHNT and CDR2 FRNRAP. Trimming left V 11 bases short and J 5 bases short, with 12 bases between. This CDR3 is CALTGSYGYTF. The CDR3, as DNA: TGTGCTCTCACAGGGAGTTATGGCTACACCTTC.

The chain uses TRBV5-6 and TRBJ2-1; D not resolved. The CDR3 length is 14 residues. CDR1 is SGHDT and CDR2 is YYEEEE in the germline V gene. V lost 1 base to trimming and J lost 6 bases, with 11 bases between them. The CDR3 coding sequence is TGTGCCAGCAGCTTGTATGGAGTGGGCAATGAGCAGTTCTTC. It encodes CASSLYGVGNEQFF.

J is TRBJ2-5 and V is TRBV19; D not certain. V lost 4 bases and J 6 bases, leaving 12 bases between the germline ends. Germline assignment: CDR1 LNHDA and CDR2 SQIVND (reference sequence). CDR3 length: 13 residues. This chain's CDR3 is CASSSSVAQTQYF. The CDR3 DNA follows: TGTGCCAGTAGTAGTTCTGTGGCCCAGACCCAGTACTTC.